This TCR beta chain is from a study of cytomegalovirus exposure and HLA in healthy donors (TCRdb year 2017). About the full investigation: An earlier analysis of several hundred of the donors reported 250 to 350 Gb of sequence data and 117 million unique TCR beta sequences from 150 million to 200 million T cells. The study aimed to test whether cataloging public T cell receptors could reveal signatures of past pathogen exposure. To predict cytomegalovirus infection status, the study combined high-throughput TCR immunosequencing, statistical association of individual TCRs with disease status, and machine learning. All discovery cohort repertoires had been generated using a single sequencing platform. The genetic ancestry cluster associated with self-reported Caucasian donors included over 80% of the roughly 400 genotyped donors. Genome-wide SNP genotypes for about 55% of the 666 donors were used in a later genetic analysis, which treated that subset as a discovery cohort. To decide whether each TCR beta V gene segment behaved as functional or pseudogenic, an earlier analysis of fewer than 750 of the donors relied on high-throughput TCR beta sequencing. HLA typing covered class I and class II loci at four-digit resolution. Approximately 310 gigabases of sequencing data and roughly 90 million unique TCR sequences were included in an early release covering 500 to 750 HLA-typed donors. Besides the first cohort of roughly 640 subjects, a separate validation cohort made up of around 120 different subjects was used. Donor age, sex, ethnicity and CMV serostatus were compiled alongside the repertoire data. Using immunosequencing, the study profiled T cell repertoires from about 650 subjects and related those repertoires to cytomegalovirus serostatus. Roughly five DR-DQ haplotypes were handled as single units for association and clustering, since linkage in the cohort was strong. The number of typed donors differed by locus: roughly 620-640 for A, B, C, DRB1 and DQB1; 500 to 550 for DQA1; about 600 for DPA1; and some 430 for DPB1. A later analysis re-examined previously published TCR beta repertoires from 610 or so donors and added high-resolution HLA genotyping to investigate patterns of TCR occurrence. The later analysis used no new phenotypic data to find candidate immune exposures, relying instead on TCR beta sequences and their occurrence across donors. Among roughly 400 genotyped donors of the cohort, an average of roughly 230,000 unique TCR beta nucleotide sequences was sequenced per donor, of which about 19% were non-productive.

Libraries were prepared through the immunoSEQ multiplex PCR assay. For the multiplex PCR, a mixture combining 60 forward primers for TCR Vbeta segments and 13 reverse primers for TCR Jbeta segments was used. The CDR3 region of rearranged TCR beta genes was amplified from genomic DNA by a multiplex PCR assay. Amplified TCR beta libraries were sequenced as 87-base-pair reads on the Illumina HiSeq System. As for how the authors treated the data: In a later analysis, tens of millions of unique TCR beta chains were counted across the 666 repertoires, and roughly 10 million of these chains were shared by at least two donors. A nearest-neighbor algorithm error-corrected the raw reads and collapsed the reads into unique sequences, merging closely related sequences to remove PCR and sequencing errors. To assign V, D and J gene segments, CDR3 sequences were aligned to IMGT reference sequences. For a sequence to be retained, a match of at least six nucleotides was required to both a V gene segment and a J gene segment. A rearrangement was called productive if the CDR3 had no stop codons and remained in frame with V and J, and every other rearrangement was called non-productive. Following IMGT convention, CDR3 was defined as the stretch from the second conserved V-encoded cysteine up to the conserved J-encoded phenylalanine. The earlier analysis of about 620 of the donors excluded sequences that lacked an unambiguous match to a single V gene segment. In an earlier analysis of some 590 of the donors, a V segment was called functional when productive rearrangements were above 56.7%, and segregating when the standard deviation between donors exceeded 5%. To diagnose cytomegalovirus status from the catalog of TCR beta chain sequences, a statistical classification framework was built. V and J gene assignment, in a later analysis, came from comparing TCR nucleotide sequences with IMGT/GENE-DB human TR gene sequences. A later analysis assigned CDR3 sequences and most-parsimonious VDJ recombination scenarios with the TCRdist pipeline. In a later analysis, each TCR beta chain was defined by its CDR3 amino acid sequence together with its V-gene family, and reads lacking a unique V-gene family were excluded. A later analysis removed 592 highly shared, low-generation-probability nucleotide sequences to deal with suspected cross-contamination and a sequencing artifact. In a later analysis, a clonal expansion index was calculated for each public chain from normalized within-repertoire ranks of inferred template counts. A later analysis computed generation probabilities with a VDJ recombination model fitted to out-of-frame rearrangements, and checked the results against IGoR. A later analysis scored TCR-TCR, TCR-HLA and TCR-CMV co-occurrence with hypergeometric tests, applying a repertoire-size bias correction to TCR pairs. In a later analysis, false discovery rates were estimated by permuting HLA or CMV assignments 20 times. In a later analysis, co-occurring TCRs were grouped using DBSCAN, with TCRdist sequence similarity added in when clustering inside HLA-allele-positive subsets. Repertoires with fewer than 30,000 or more than 120,000 public chains were left out of co-occurrence clustering, as were about five repertoires with anomalous nucleotide sharing. TCRdb mirrors the immuneACCESS table, restricted to in-frame sequences. Some clones are absent from its copies; in checked studies, under half trace to an unresolved V gene, and the reason for the others is unknown. D and trimming come from the DNA, and the V and J calls and clone size come from that table. For this sample the table gives approximately 200,000 clones, of which over 65% were detected only once. Of the sample, 1.3% falls within the top ten clones.

The germline V gene provides CDR1 LGHNA and CDR2 YSLEER. From the cysteine through the phenylalanine, the CDR3 covers 17 amino acids. The only DNA kept is the CDR3, 51 bases in frame from the first base. Clipping removes 3 bases from V and 12 bases from J, with 17 as the unmatched junction base count. Note on this clone: The antigen it recognizes is unknown. Qualities for individual bases were not recorded, and no much larger clone is one base off.

The cohort consisted of more than 650 healthy bone marrow donors. At the time of sampling, all cohort members were nominally healthy, though unrecorded immune exposures were likely present. CMV serostatus was recorded as positive for roughly 300 and negative for about 50% of the 666 cohort members, whereas no CMV serostatus was recorded for the donor in question. Each donor provided a peripheral blood sample, and peripheral blood mononuclear cells were used for TCR beta sequencing. Genomic DNA extraction from the blood cell samples was performed with the Qiagen DNeasy Blood Extraction Kit. Broader findings and caveats from the paper: A later analysis found that most CMV-associated TCR beta chains appeared HLA-restricted, with HLA associations seemingly driven largely by CMV exposure. A later genetic analysis associated a missense DCLRE1C variant with V-gene and J-gene trimming of TCR beta chains, and an independent cohort replicated the association. Across donors, most TCR sequences were observed very rarely, whereas some public TCRs were present in many individuals. In vitro tests confirmed that three of the cytomegalovirus-associated TCR beta chains recognize cytomegalovirus antigens. According to a later analysis, TCR association rates differed among HLA loci, with DRB1 alleles showing the most associated TCRs and HLA-C alleles showing the fewest. The only immune exposure information available for the cohort was CMV serostatus. The sequencing pipeline was judged likely to have produced a cluster of highly shared sequence variants as a technical artifact. An earlier analysis of several hundred of the donors showed that most TCR beta V segments appeared in productive rearrangements either about 87% or about 30% of the time, which broadly matched IMGT annotations. Because some donors lacked HLA typing at each locus, the association tests relied only on the typed subset. At a false discovery rate of 0.05, a later analysis linked around 15,000 TCR beta sequences to specific HLA alleles. The 87-base-pair reads could not distinguish some IMGT-functional V segments, including TRBV6-2 and TRBV6-3, so those segments were excluded. Compared with the approximately 710-donor mean, donors in an Asian-associated ancestry cluster had fewer N-insertions in productive TCRs, according to a later genetic analysis. In a later analysis, HLA-associated TCR beta chains were found to be more clonally expanded and to have lower generation probabilities than equally common non-associated chains. Cytomegalovirus status was reported to be diagnosed by the classifier with high specificity and sensitivity in both the original and validation cohorts. The study gave a list of about 160 TCR beta chains associated with cytomegalovirus. In a later analysis, several top co-occurrence clusters were reported to appear linked to parvovirus B19, influenza, CMV and Epstein-Barr virus. A further reported finding was that TCR beta sequences accurately predicted the HLA-A and HLA-B alleles for most subjects in the first cohort. When HLA alleles, especially DR and DQ, strongly co-occurred, TCR associations were difficult to assign to individual alleles. Because counts were too low, more than 15 rarely observed V segments, including chromosome 9 orphons, were excluded from the earlier analysis of 587 of the donors. It was suggested by the authors that the approach could potentially be generalized to other disease states and immunological phenotypes. Sequencing depth was assumed to be roughly uniform across donors in the presence/absence analyses, though that assumption may not hold. Correlated functional status among segregating V segments might be attributable to linkage disequilibrium, but an unknown experimental factor could not be ruled out. The cohort was sequenced for TCR beta chains only, and without alpha or paired-chain data the features that could be detected were limited.

The chain employs TRBV4-3 and TRBJ2-1; 10 bases in the middle match TRBD2. This sequence originates from a human donor in good health. Sequenced: PBMCs. For the CDR3, the sequence is CASSHQSLLAGEGWQFF. The nucleotides are TGCGCCAGCAGCCACCAGTCCCTTCTAGCGGGAGAGGGTTGGCAGTTCTTC.